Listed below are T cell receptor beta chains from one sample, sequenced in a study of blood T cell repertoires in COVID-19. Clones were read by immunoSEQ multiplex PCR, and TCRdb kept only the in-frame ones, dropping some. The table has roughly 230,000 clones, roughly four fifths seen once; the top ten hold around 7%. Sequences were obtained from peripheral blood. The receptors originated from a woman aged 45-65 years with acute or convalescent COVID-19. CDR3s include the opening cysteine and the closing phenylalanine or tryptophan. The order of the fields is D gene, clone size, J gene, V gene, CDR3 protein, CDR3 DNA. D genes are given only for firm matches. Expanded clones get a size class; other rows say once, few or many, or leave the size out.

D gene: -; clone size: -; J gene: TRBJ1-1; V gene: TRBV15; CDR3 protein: CATSRVNSEAFF; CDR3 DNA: TGTGCCACCAGCAGAGTGAACAGTGAAGCTTTCTTT
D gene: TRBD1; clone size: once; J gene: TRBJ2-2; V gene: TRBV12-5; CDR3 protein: CASGGGQGNTGELFF; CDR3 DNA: TGTGCTAGTGGTGGGGGACAGGGGAACACCGGGGAGCTGTTTTTT
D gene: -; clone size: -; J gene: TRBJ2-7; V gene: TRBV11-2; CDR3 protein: CASSFSIYEQYF; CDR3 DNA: TGTGCCAGCAGCTTTTCCATCTACGAGCAGTACTTC
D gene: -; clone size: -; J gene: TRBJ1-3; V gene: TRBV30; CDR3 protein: CAWSVGGAWTGNTIYF; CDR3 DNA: TGTGCCTGGAGTGTAGGGGGGGCTTGGACTGGAAACACCATATATTTT
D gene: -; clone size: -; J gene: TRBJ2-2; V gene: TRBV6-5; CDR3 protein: CASRPLSWYTGELFF; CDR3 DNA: TGTGCCAGCAGGCCCCTTAGTTGGTACACCGGGGAGCTGTTTTTT
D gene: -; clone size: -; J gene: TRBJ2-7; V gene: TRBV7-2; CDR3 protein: CASSHARDNYEQYF; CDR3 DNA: TGTGCCAGCAGCCACGCCCGGGACAACTACGAGCAGTACTTC
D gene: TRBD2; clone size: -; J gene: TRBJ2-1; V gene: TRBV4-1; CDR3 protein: CASSQDSGFERGDGEQFF; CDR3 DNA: TGCGCCAGCAGCCAAGATAGCGGGTTCGAGCGGGGGGATGGTGAGCAGTTCTTC
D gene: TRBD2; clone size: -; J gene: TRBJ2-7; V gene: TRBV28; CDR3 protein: CASLQTSGGYEQYF; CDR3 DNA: TGTGCCAGCCTTCAGACTAGCGGGGGCTACGAGCAGTACTTC
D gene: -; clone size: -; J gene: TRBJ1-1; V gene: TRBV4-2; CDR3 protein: CASSQEESRGGAHTEAFF; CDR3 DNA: TGTGCCAGCAGCCAGGAGGAAAGCCGCGGCGGGGCACACACTGAAGCTTTCTTT
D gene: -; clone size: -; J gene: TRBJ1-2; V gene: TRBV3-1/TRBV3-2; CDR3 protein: CASSQDSTNYGYTF; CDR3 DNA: TGTGCCAGCAGCCAAGATAGCACCAACTATGGCTACACCTTC
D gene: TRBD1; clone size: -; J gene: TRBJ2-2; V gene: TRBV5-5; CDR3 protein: CASSPKNYGTGPSGELFF; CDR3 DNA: TGTGCCAGCAGCCCTAAAAACTACGGGACAGGGCCTTCCGGGGAGCTGTTTTTT
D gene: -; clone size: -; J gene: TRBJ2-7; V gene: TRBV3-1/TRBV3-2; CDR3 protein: CASSHASEVSYEQYF; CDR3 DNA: TGTGCCAGCAGCCATGCTAGCGAAGTATCCTACGAGCAGTACTTC
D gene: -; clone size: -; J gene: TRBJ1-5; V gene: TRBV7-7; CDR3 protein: CASTPPTGHNQPQHF; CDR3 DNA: TGTGCCAGCACCCCGCCCACAGGTCACAATCAGCCCCAGCATTTT
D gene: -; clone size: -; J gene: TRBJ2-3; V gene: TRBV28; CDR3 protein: CASNSPGRGLSDTQYF; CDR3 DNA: TGTGCCAGCAATTCCCCCGGGAGGGGGCTTTCAGATACGCAGTATTTT
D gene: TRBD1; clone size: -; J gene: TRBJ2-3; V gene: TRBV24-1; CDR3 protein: CATSEGTASRQYF; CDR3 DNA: TGTGCCACCAGTGAGGGGACAGCTAGCCGGCAGTATTTT
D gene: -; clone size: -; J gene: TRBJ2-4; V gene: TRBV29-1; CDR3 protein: CSVESSVGNIQYF; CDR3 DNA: TGCAGCGTTGAAAGCTCGGTCGGAAACATTCAGTACTTC
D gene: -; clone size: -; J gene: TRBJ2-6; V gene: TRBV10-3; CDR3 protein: CAISESITRGANVLTF; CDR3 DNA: TGTGCCATCAGTGAGTCGATAACGCGGGGGGCCAACGTCCTGACTTTC
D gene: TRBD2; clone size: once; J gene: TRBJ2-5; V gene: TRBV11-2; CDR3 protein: CASSSEGLAGGPKQETQYF; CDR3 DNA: TGTGCCAGCAGCTCAGAGGGACTAGCGGGAGGGCCTAAGCAAGAGACCCAGTACTTC
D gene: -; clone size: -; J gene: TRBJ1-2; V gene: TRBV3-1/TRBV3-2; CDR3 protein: CASSHDTGRVGYTF; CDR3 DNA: TGTGCCAGCAGCCATGATACAGGCAGAGTTGGCTACACCTTC
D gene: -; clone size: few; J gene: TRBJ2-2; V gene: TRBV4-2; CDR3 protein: CASSQEWPEGTGELFF; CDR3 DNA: TGTGCCAGCAGCCAAGAATGGCCGGAGGGTACCGGGGAGCTGTTTTTT
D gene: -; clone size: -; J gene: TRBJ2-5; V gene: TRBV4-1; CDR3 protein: CASSQGGLLQETQYF; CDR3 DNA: TGCGCCAGCAGCCAAGGGGGGCTACTACAAGAGACCCAGTACTTC
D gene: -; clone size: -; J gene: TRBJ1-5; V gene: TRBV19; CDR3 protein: CASSPYQTGFQHF; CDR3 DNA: TGTGCCAGTAGCCCCTACCAAACAGGGTTCCAGCATTTT
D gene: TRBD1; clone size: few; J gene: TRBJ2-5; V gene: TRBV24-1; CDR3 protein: CATSDLMDREETQYF; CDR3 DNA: TGTGCCACCAGTGATTTGATGGACAGGGAAGAGACCCAGTACTTC
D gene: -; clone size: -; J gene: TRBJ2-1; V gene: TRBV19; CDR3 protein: CASSWRGGNNEQFF; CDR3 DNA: TGTGCCAGTAGTTGGAGGGGCGGTAACAATGAGCAGTTCTTC
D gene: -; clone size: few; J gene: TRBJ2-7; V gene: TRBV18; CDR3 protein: CASSPRQGDEQYF; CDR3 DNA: TGTGCCAGCTCACCACGCCAAGGGGACGAGCAGTACTTC
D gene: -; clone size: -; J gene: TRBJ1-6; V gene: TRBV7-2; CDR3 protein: CASSQRQKSPLHF; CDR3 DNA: TGTGCCAGCAGCCAACGACAGAAATCACCCCTCCACTTT
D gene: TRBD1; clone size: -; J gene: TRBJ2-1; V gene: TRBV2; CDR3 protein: CASTAGQGSRNEQFF; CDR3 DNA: TGTGCCAGCACCGCGGGACAGGGTTCTCGCAATGAGCAGTTCTTC
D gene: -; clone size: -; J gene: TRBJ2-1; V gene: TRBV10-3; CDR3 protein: CAISEKGEGYNEQFF; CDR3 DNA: TGTGCCATCAGTGAAAAGGGAGAAGGGTACAATGAGCAGTTCTTC
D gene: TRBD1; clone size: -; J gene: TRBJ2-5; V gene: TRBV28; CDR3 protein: CASTSTGTVLQETQYF; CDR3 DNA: TGTGCCAGCACCTCCACCGGGACAGTACTCCAAGAGACCCAGTACTTC
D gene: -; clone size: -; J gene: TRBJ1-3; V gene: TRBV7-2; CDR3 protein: CASSLAQGSSGNTIYF; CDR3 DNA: TGTGCCAGCAGCTTAGCTCAGGGAAGCTCTGGAAACACCATATATTTT
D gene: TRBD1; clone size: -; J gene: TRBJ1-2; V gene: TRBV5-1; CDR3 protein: CASSLGDRVSGYTF; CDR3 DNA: TGCGCCAGCAGCTTGGGGGACAGGGTGTCTGGCTACACCTTC
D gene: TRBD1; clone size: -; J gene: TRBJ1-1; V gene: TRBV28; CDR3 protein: CASSLDPLTGGTEAFF; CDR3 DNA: TGTGCCAGCAGTCTCGATCCCCTGACAGGGGGTACTGAAGCTTTCTTT
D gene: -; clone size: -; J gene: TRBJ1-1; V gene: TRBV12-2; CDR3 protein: CASRSNRPGRGLNTEAFF; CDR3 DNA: TGTGCAAGTCGCTCCAACCGGCCAGGTCGGGGGTTGAACACTGAAGCTTTCTTT
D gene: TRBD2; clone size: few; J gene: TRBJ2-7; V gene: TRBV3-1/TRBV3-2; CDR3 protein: CASSSRGSRGGPRQYF; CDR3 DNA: TGTGCCAGCAGCTCCCGAGGCTCGCGGGGGGGACCCCGACAGTACTTC
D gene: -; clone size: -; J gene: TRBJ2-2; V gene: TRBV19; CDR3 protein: CASGTGELFF; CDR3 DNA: TGTGCCAGCGGGACCGGGGAGCTGTTTTTT
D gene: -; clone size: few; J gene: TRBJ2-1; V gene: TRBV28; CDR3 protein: CASSLNRLRAGNYNEQFF; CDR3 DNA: TGTGCCAGCAGTTTAAATCGTCTGAGGGCGGGGAACTACAATGAGCAGTTCTTC
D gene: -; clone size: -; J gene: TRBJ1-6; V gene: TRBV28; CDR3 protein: CASSVSGYLSYNSPLHF; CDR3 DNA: TGTGCCAGCTCAGTGTCAGGGTACCTCTCCTATAATTCACCCCTCCACTTT
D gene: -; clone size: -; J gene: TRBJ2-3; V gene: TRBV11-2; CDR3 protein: CASSPGWGDSGTDTQYF; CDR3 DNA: TGTGCCAGCAGCCCGGGGTGGGGGGACAGCGGGACAGATACGCAGTATTTT
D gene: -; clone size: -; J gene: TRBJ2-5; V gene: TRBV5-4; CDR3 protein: CASSLQFLKETQYF; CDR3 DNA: TGTGCCAGCAGCTTGCAGTTTTTAAAAGAGACCCAGTACTTC
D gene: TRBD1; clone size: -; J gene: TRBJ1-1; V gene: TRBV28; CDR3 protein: CASRSGGSPEAFF; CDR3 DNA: TGTGCCAGCAGATCAGGGGGCTCCCCTGAAGCTTTCTTT
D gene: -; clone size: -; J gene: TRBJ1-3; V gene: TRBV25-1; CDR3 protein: CASRITGTLGNTIYF; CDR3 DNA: TGTGCCAGCAGGATAACCGGGACACTTGGAAACACCATATATTTT
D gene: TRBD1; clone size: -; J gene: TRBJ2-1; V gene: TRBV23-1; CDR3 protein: CASSPRGTGDDNEQFF; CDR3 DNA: TGCGCCAGCAGTCCCCGAGGGACAGGGGACGACAATGAGCAGTTCTTC
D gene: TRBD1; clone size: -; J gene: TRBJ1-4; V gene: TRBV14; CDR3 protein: CASSQARQGANGGNEKLFF; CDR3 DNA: TGTGCCAGCAGCCAAGCTCGACAGGGGGCGAATGGGGGGAATGAAAAACTGTTTTTT
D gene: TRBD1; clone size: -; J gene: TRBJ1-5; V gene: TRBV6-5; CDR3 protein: CASSYRGGGQPQHF; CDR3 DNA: TGTGCCAGCAGTTACAGAGGGGGCGGGCAGCCCCAGCATTTT
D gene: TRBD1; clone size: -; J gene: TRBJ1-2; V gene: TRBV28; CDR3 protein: CASSPGQVGVNGYTF; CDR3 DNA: TGTGCCAGCAGTCCAGGACAGGTCGGGGTTAATGGCTACACCTTC
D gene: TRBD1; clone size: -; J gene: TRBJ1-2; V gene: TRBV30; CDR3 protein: CAWSRDGTVLNYGYTF; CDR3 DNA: TGTGCCTGGAGTAGGGACGGGACAGTTCTTAACTATGGCTACACCTTC
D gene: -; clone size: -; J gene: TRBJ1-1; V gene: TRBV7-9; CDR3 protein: CASTTGAPTLLMNTEAFF; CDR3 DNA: TGTGCCAGCACCACGGGAGCACCCACACTACTTATGAACACTGAAGCTTTCTTT
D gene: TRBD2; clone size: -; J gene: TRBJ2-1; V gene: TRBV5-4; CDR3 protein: CASSLSGGRAEFF; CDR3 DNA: TGTGCCAGCAGCTTGTCCGGCGGGAGGGCCGAGTTCTTC
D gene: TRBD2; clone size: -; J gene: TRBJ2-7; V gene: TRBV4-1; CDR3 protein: CASSQRTSGVYEQYF; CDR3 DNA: TGCGCCAGCAGCCAAAGGACTAGCGGCGTCTACGAGCAGTACTTC
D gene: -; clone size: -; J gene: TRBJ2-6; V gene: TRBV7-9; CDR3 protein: CASSFAEANVLTF; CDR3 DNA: TGTGCCAGCAGCTTCGCGGAGGCCAACGTCCTGACTTTC
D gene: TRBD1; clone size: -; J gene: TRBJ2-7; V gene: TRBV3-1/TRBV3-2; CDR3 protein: CASSAQGQGKPYEQYF; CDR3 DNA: TGTGCCAGCAGCGCGCAGGGACAGGGTAAGCCCTACGAGCAGTACTTC
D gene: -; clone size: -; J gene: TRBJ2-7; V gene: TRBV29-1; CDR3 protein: CSVGDNTYEQYF; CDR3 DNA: TGCAGCGTTGGGGACAATACCTACGAGCAGTACTTC
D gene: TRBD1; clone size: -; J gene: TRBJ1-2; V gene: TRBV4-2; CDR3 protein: CASSQDLEGAEGYTF; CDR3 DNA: TGTGCCAGCAGCCAAGATCTCGAGGGGGCAGAAGGCTACACCTTC
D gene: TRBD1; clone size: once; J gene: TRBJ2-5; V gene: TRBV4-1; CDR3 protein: CASSQEVGQGQETQYF; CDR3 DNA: TGCGCCAGCAGCCAAGAAGTCGGACAGGGGCAAGAGACCCAGTACTTC
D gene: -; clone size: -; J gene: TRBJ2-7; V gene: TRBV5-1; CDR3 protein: CASSLGDTGEQYF; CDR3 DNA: TGCGCCAGCAGCTTGGGTGACACCGGCGAGCAGTACTTC